This T cell receptor beta chain was captured by sequencing in a study of monozygotic twins with inflammatory bowel disease. TCRdb re-analyzed the 5' RACE reads; it lists each CDR3 protein once, without DNA. Its table lists about 380,000 distinct CDR3 sequences. This CDR3 contains 16 residues. The germline V gene encodes CDR1 KGHSH and CDR2 LQKENI. The sequence was obtained from a human donor with ulcerative colitis or Crohn's disease, or a healthy co-twin of an affected twin (not recorded which). The rearrangement links TRBV18 to TRBJ2-1. The material sequenced was blood. The CDR3 region is CASSPRGLSIYNEQFF.